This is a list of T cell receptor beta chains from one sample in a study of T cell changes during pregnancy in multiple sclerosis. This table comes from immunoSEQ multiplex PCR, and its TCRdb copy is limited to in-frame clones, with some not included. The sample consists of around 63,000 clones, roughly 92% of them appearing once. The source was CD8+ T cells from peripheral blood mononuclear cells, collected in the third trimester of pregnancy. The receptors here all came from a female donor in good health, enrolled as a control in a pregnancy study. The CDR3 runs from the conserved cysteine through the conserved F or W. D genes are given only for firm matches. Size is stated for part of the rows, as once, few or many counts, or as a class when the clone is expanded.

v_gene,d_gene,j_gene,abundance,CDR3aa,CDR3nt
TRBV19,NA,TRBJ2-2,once,CASRRGPIGELFF,TGTGCCAGTAGGCGGGGGCCGATCGGGGAGCTGTTTTTT
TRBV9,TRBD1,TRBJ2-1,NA,CASSPSGTGDYNEQFF,TGTGCCAGCAGCCCCAGTGGGACAGGGGACTACAATGAGCAGTTCTTC
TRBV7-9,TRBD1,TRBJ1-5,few,CAISGTGSSGQPQHF,TGTGCCATATCGGGGACAGGGTCGTCAGGTCAGCCCCAGCATTTT
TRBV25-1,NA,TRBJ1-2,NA,CATNTNYGYTF,TGTGCCACAAACACGAACTATGGCTACACCTTC
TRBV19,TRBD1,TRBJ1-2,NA,CASSPGTGYGYTF,TGTGCCAGTAGTCCAGGGACAGGGTATGGCTACACCTTC
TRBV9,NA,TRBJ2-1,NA,CASSATHYEQFF,TGTGCCAGCAGCGCCACTCACTATGAGCAGTTCTTC
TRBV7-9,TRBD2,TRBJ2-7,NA,CASSLGGYYEQYF,TGTGCCAGCAGCTTGGGGGGGTACTACGAGCAGTACTTC
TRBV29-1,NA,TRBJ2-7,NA,CSVARDSPSYEQYF,TGCAGCGTTGCCAGGGATTCACCATCCTACGAGCAGTACTTC
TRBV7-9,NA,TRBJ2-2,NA,CASSLQGSTAPGELFF,TGTGCCAGCAGCTTACAGGGTTCGACCGCCCCCGGGGAGCTGTTTTTT
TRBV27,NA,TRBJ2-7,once,CASSLTGSYEQYF,TGTGCCAGCAGTTTAACAGGGAGCTACGAGCAGTACTTC
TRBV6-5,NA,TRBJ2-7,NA,CASSYGTSYEQYF,TGTGCCAGCAGTTACGGTACAAGTTACGAGCAGTACTTC
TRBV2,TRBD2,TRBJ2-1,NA,CATPAGGLYNEQFF,TGTGCCACCCCAGCGGGGGGACTATACAATGAGCAGTTCTTC
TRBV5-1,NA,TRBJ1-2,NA,CASSLSTTRSNYGYTF,TGCGCCAGTAGCTTGAGTACCACTAGGAGTAACTATGGCTACACCTTC
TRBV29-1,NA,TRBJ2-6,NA,CSVEDRRGRGYSGANVLTF,TGCAGCGTTGAAGATCGTCGCGGCAGGGGTTACTCTGGGGCCAACGTCCTGACTTTC
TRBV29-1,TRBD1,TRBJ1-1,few,CSATGETEAFF,TGCAGCGCCACAGGGGAGACTGAAGCTTTCTTT
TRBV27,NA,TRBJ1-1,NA,CASSSEGTEAFF,TGTGCCAGCAGTTCGGAGGGGACTGAAGCTTTCTTT
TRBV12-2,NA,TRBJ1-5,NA,CASRAGTGTSPLLEPQHF,TGTGCAAGTCGAGCCGGGACAGGGACCAGCCCCCTTTTGGAGCCCCAGCATTTT
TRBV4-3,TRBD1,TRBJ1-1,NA,CASSHEDRANTEVFF,TGCGCCAGCAGCCATGAGGACAGGGCGAACACTGAAGTTTTCTTT
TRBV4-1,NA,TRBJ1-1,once,CASSQVWAFEAFF,TGCGCCAGCAGCCAAGTATGGGCCTTTGAAGCTTTCTTT
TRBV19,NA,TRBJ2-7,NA,CASSMQGLGEQYF,TGTGCCAGTAGTATGCAGGGTTTGGGGGAGCAGTACTTC
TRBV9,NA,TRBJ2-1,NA,CASSAERWTYNEQFF,TGTGCCAGCAGCGCGGAGAGGTGGACCTACAATGAGCAGTTCTTC
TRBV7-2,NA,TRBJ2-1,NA,CASSLGLPSYNEQFF,TGTGCCAGCAGCTTGGGCTTACCCTCTTACAATGAGCAGTTCTTC
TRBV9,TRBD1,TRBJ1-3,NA,CASSTQGARSHTIYF,TGTGCCAGCAGCACTCAGGGGGCTAGGAGTCACACCATATATTTT
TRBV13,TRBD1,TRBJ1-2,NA,CASSLGRQGGYTF,TGTGCCAGCAGCTTAGGGCGACAGGGTGGCTACACCTTC
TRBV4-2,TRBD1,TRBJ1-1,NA,CASSQQGVTEAFF,TGTGCCAGCAGCCAGCAGGGGGTTACTGAAGCTTTCTTT
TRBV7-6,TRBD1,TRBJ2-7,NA,CASSLGQGPPYEQYF,TGTGCCAGCAGCTTGGGACAGGGGCCCCCCTACGAGCAGTACTTC
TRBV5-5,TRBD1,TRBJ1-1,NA,CASSLTGQGTYMNTEAFF,TGTGCCAGCAGCCTGACGGGACAGGGAACTTACATGAACACTGAAGCTTTCTTT
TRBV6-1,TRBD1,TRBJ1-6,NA,CASSEGTGGNSPLHF,TGTGCCAGCAGTGAAGGGACAGGGGGTAATTCACCCCTCCACTTT
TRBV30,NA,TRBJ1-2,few,CAWSVGGGGYTF,TGTGCCTGGAGTGTAGGTGGAGGGGGCTACACCTTC
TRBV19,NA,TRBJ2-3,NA,CASTPDSTDTQYF,TGTGCCAGTACCCCGGACTCCACAGATACGCAGTATTTT
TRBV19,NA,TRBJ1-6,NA,CASRMTGPNSPLHF,TGTGCCAGTAGGATGACAGGTCCTAATTCACCCCTCCACTTT
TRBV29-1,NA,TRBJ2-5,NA,CSAQGQRETQYF,TGCAGCGCTCAGGGCCAAAGAGAGACCCAGTACTTC